This entry describes one T cell receptor (beta chain). This clone occurred once. Its specific antigen is unknown. The record has no base qualities; no much larger clone is one base away. Using the deep immunoSEQ assay, multiplex PCR amplified TCR CDR3 regions from genomic DNA. Genomic DNA extracted from each cell subset was distributed evenly over all wells of several immunoSEQ 96-well plates, and each plate served as one replicate. For sorted subsets, each replicate PCR was loaded with roughly 200 ng genomic DNA, equivalent to approximately 33,000 T cell genomes. The purified libraries were quantified using a Qubit 3.0 fluorometer, sized with a Bioanalyzer 2100, and then quantified again using the KAPA Library Quantification kit. Every immunoSEQ 96-well plate was sequenced on a dedicated single-read 150-cycle Illumina NextSeq 550 flow cell. In the paper's pipeline: Because the immunoSEQ output held only junctional sequences and lacked quality scores, the filtering could not match the filtering applied to full-length reads. To assign V/J genes and CDR3, sequences were annotated using PyIR, a Python wrapper for IgBLAST v1.9, with IMGT germline references. Reads were filtered out if the reads had weak V/J assignments (E-value above 1e-6), no CDR3, stop codons, out-of-frame junctions, or ambiguous translated residues. V3J clonotypes were defined by identical inferred V gene, J gene, and CDR3 amino acid sequence. Percentage overlap between repertoires was calculated by dividing the number of shared unique clonotypes by the size of the smaller repertoire. RTK rarefaction, the Chao1 estimator, and Recon v2.1 estimates of unobserved clonotypes were used to assess repertoire richness. OLGA was used to compute generation probabilities for all TCRbeta clonotypes that the gDNA method yielded from four donors. TCRdb took this table from immuneACCESS and kept in-frame rearrangements with V and J called. Such tables lack part of the clones; where checked against another copy, unresolved V genes explain under half of the gap, and the rest is unexplained. V, J and clone size reflect that table, while D and trimming were determined from the DNA. Here the sample has over a million clones; 95% to 99% occur a single time. The ten largest clones take up about 0.45% of the sample.

The source of the sample is a study of shared clonotypes between healthy human individuals (dated by TCRdb to the early 2020s). Background on the whole study: The cohort comprised a couple of women and a few men aged 18 to 49 years. For each donor, CD4 naive and CD4 memory were each run on three plates, CD8 naive on two plates, and CD8 memory on one plate. Blood TCR repertoires of a handful of healthy adults were deeply sequenced to estimate repertoire size and the extent of clonotype sharing between individuals. To increase sequencing depth and limit assay-specific biases, TCR repertoire library preparation and sequencing were carried out by different laboratories using diverse techniques. Per donor, leukapheresis produced somewhere between about 0.85 and 9.5 billion PBMCs.

The study at large found these results: Sampling was restricted to blood, and TCR repertoires in tissue are likely to differ from TCR repertoires in blood. Incomplete sequencing was indicated by rarefaction of sorted-subset datasets, despite the large sequencing depth. Pairwise subsampling led to the expectation that sequencing depth would affect the degree of clonotype sharing among donors. Because the study included only a small number of donors, the genetic and exposure-history diversity represented was limited. Naive subsets generally had larger estimated clonotype richness than memory subsets did. Clonotypes shared by all four sorted-subset donors showed higher generation probabilities than non-shared clonotypes. Approximately 5% of naive CD4, approximately 3.7% of naive CD8, about 2.5% of memory CD4, and around 0.42% of memory CD8 clonotypes were shared across four donors.

V lost 6 bases and J lost 6 bases, and the count of bases not matched to a germline gene is 6. The CDR3, cysteine through phenylalanine, is 13 amino acids long. Only the CDR3 portion is preserved as DNA: 39 bases, with reading frame beginning at the first base. The germline V gene gives CDR1 as MDHEN and CDR2 as SYDVKM. Healthy HIV-negative adults with no recently reported acute infections or vaccinations were included as donors. All donors were Caucasian adults living in Nashville, Tennessee, USA. Magnetic negative selection was used to enrich CD4+ T cells, after which naive cells were positively selected on CD45RA and the negative fraction became the memory subset. Blood was obtained by leukapheresis, after which PBMCs were separated by Ficoll-Histopaque density gradient centrifugation and cryopreserved in liquid nitrogen vapor phase. Analytical flow cytometry was used to check the purity and quantity of each magnetically sorted T cell population. From each sorted fraction, genomic DNA was isolated and quantified by UV absorbance on a Nanodrop 2000c.

The sequence was obtained from a man between 25 and 39 years old in good health. The chain couples TRBV28 to TRBJ2-5; 8 middle bases align to TRBD1. The material sequenced was naive CD4+ T cells sorted from blood. What this sample's cell subset or site label stands for: CD45RA+ positively selected. The DNA reads as follows: TGTGCCAGCAGCCGAGGGACAGGAAAGACCCAGTACTTC. It is translated as CASSRGTGKTQYF.